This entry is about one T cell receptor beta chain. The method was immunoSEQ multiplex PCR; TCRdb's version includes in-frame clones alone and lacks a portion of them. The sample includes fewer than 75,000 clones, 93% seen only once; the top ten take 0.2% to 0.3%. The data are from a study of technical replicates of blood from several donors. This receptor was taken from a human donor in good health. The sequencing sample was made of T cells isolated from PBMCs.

The CDR3: CASSSRQGWNEQFF. The DNA for the CDR3 is TGTGCCAGCAGCTCAAGACAGGGGTGGAATGAGCAGTTCTTC. The chain is built from TRBV7-2 and TRBJ2-1; 8 positions match TRBD1. There are 14 residues in the CDR3. Trimming took 4 bases from V and 7 from J; bases not matched to a gene: 6. CDR1 is SGHTA and CDR2 is FQGNSA in the germline V gene.